The subject of this entry is one T cell receptor beta chain. These data belong to a study of blood T cells in healthy people across ages. Combining a sample-barcoded 5' primer with a J-beta primer mix, a second PCR ran for roughly 7 to 12 cycles. Through a template-switch adaptor with 12 random nucleotides, each cDNA molecule received a tag. TCRdb redid the calling of the 5' RACE reads with MiXCR, one entry per CDR3 protein. This repertoire shows some 880,000 distinct CDR3 sequences, about 37% found once; its top ten account for 10% to 15%. Germline CDR1 and CDR2: SGHDT and YYEEEE. V shed 0 bases and J shed 3 bases, with 6 bases lying between them. The CDR3 contains 13 residues. Every sample yielded at least 6 million isolated PBMCs.

The chain couples TRBV5-6 to TRBJ1-2; D unclear. This TCR derives from a man between 18 and 29 years old in good health. Material: blood. The CDR3 sequence is CASSLVGYYGYTF. In DNA, the CDR3 is TGTGCCAGCAGCTTGGTGGGTTACTATGGCTACACCTTC. Together with reference TRBV5-6 and TRBJ1-2, the CDR3 gives the full variable domain: DAGVTQSPTHLIKTRGQQVTLRCSPKSGHDTVSWYQQALGQGPQFIFQYYEEEERQRGNFPDRFSGHQFPNYSSELNVNALLLGDSALYLCASSLVGYYGYTFGSGTRLTVV.